This T cell receptor (beta chain) was identified in a study of T cell responses to AZD1222 COVID-19 vaccine. Clones were sequenced by immunoSEQ multiplex PCR, and TCRdb holds only the in-frame ones, with some missing. The sample shows 90,000 to 95,000 clones, more than 75% of them seen only once. Concerning this clone: No antigen is known for it.

Broader study findings: Two doses of AZD1222 preceded a rise in Spike-specific TCR breadth and depth.

The CDR3 loop spans 14 amino acids. The ends lost 3 bases at V and 6 bases at J; junction bases unmatched: 4. Germline CDR1 and CDR2: MGHDK and SYGVNS. The genes are TRBV25-1 and TRBJ2-2; 7 bases are a match to TRBD1. Sequencing used peripheral blood, obtained 28 days after the second AZD1222 dose. The clonotype was recovered from an adult who received the AZD1222 COVID-19 vaccine. This CDR3 reads CASSDAGGPGELFF. The DNA of the CDR3 is TGTGCCAGCAGTGACGCAGGGGGTCCCGGGGAGCTGTTTTTT. The complete variable domain, with remaining parts taken from reference TRBV25-1 and TRBJ2-2, reads EADIYQTPRYLVIGTGKKITLECSQTMGHDKMYWYQQDPGMELHLIHYSYGVNSTEKGDLSSESTVSRIRTEHFPLTLESARPSHTSQYLCASSDAGGPGELFFGEGSRLTVL.